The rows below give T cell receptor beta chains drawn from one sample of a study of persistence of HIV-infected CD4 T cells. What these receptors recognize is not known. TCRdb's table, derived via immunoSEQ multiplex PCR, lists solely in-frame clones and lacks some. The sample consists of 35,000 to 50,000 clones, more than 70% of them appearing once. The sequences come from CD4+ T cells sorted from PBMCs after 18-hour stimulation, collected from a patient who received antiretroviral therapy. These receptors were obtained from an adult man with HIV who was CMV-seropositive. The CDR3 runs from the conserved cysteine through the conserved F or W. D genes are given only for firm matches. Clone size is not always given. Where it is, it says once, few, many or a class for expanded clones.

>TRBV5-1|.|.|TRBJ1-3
TGCGCCAGCAGCCAGAGAGGGGCCTCTGGAAACACCATATATTTT
CASSQRGASGNTIYF
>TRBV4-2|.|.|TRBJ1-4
TGTGCCAGCAGCCCCTTCTTAGCGGGTTCTAATGAAAAACTGTTTTTT
CASSPFLAGSNEKLFF
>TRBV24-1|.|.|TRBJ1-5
TGTGCCACCAGGGCCTATAGCAATCAGCCCCAGCATTTT
CATRAYSNQPQHF
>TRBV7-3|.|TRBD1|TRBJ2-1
TGTGCCAGCAGCTTCTCCGGGACAGTCAATGAGCAGTTCTTC
CASSFSGTVNEQFF
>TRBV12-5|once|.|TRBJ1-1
TGTGCTAGTGGTTTGCAGGGATCGAGCACTGAAGCTTTCTTT
CASGLQGSSTEAFF
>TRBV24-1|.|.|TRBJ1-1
TGTGCCACCAGTAACGGGGTCAACACTGAAGCTTTCTTT
CATSNGVNTEAFF
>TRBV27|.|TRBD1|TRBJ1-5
TGTGCCAGCAGCCGGACAGGCTACAATCAGCCCCAGCATTTT
CASSRTGYNQPQHF
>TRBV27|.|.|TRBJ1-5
TGTGCCAGCAGTCCAGGGAAAAACCAGCCCCAGCATTTT
CASSPGKNQPQHF
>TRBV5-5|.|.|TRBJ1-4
TGTGCCAGCAGCCTAAGGAGGCTCGGCGGGCAGATTAATGAAAAACTGTTTTTT
CASSLRRLGGQINEKLFF
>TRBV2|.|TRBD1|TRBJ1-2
TGTGCCAGCAGTCGGACAGGGGGAGCTAACTATGGCTACACCTTC
CASSRTGGANYGYTF
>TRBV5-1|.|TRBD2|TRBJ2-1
TGCGCCAGCAGCTTGGTACTAGCGGGGGTAAACTACAATGAGCAGTTCTTC
CASSLVLAGVNYNEQFF
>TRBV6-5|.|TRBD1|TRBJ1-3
TGTGCCAGCACCTCGGACAGGGCTAGCGGAAACACCATATATTTT
CASTSDRASGNTIYF
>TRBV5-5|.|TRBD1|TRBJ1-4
TGTGCCAGCAGCTCTCAGGGGGCGGCTAATGAAAAACTGTTTTTT
CASSSQGAANEKLFF
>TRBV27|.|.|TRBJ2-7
TGTGCCAGCAGTTTGACCGGTACCCGGCAGTACTTC
CASSLTGTRQYF
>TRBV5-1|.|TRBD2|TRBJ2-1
TGCGCCAGCAGCTTGGTAGCGGGGGGGAACAATGAGCAGTTCTTC
CASSLVAGGNNEQFF
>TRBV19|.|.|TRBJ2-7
TGTGCCAGTAGTATCCGAGCAGGGTACGGCCCCTACGAGCAGTACTTC
CASSIRAGYGPYEQYF
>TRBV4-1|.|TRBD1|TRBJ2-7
TGCGCCAGCAGCATCCGCCAGGGGGCGGGGTACGAGCAGTACTTC
CASSIRQGAGYEQYF
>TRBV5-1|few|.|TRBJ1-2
TGCGCCAGCAGCTTGGAGGACGGGGGGCGGGCATATGGCTACACCTTC
CASSLEDGGRAYGYTF
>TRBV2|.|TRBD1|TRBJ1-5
TGTGCCAGCAGTGTAGAGACAGGGGGCGGTCAGCCCCAGCATTTT
CASSVETGGGQPQHF
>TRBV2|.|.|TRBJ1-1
TGTGCCAGCATTCCCGCGGGGGGGTTGAGCACTGAAGCTTTCTTT
CASIPAGGLSTEAFF
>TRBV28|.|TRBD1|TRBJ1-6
TGTGCCAGCAGCAGCGGGACAGGGGGCCTTAATTCACCCCTCCACTTT
CASSSGTGGLNSPLHF
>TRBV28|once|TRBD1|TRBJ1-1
TGTGCCAGCAGTCCTTATGGGGGACAGGGCTTGAACACTGAAGCTTTCTTT
CASSPYGGQGLNTEAFF
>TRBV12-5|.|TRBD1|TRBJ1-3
TGTGCTAGTGGCCAAGGACAGGCTAGCTCTGGAAACACCATATATTTT
CASGQGQASSGNTIYF
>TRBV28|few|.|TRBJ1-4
TGTGCCAGCAGGTCGCGGCTACCTAATGAAAAACTGTTTTTT
CASRSRLPNEKLFF
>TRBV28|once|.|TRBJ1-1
TGTGCCAGCAGTTCGGGAGGGGGAGGAACTGAAGCTTTCTTT
CASSSGGGGTEAFF
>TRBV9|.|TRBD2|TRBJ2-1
TGTGCCAGCAGCGTAAGGGGCGGGGGGGCCGCTGAGCAGTTCTTC
CASSVRGGGAAEQFF
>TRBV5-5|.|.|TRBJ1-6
TGTGCCAGCAGCTTGGGGGTGGAAGGGCCAAAGAATTCACCCCTCCACTTT
CASSLGVEGPKNSPLHF
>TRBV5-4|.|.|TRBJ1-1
TGTGCCAGCAGCTCGGACAGTCTGAACACTGAAGCTTTCTTT
CASSSDSLNTEAFF
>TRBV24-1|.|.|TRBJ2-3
TGTGCCACCAGCGGGAGCACAGATACGCAGTATTTT
CATSGSTDTQYF
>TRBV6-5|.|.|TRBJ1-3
TGTGCCAGCAGTTCCGAGGGCGCGGGAGGAAACACCATATATTTT
CASSSEGAGGNTIYF
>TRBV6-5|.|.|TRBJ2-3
TGTGCCAGCAGTTACTCGAGGGGGACGGGAGATACGCAGTATTTT
CASSYSRGTGDTQYF
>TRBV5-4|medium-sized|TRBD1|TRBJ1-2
TGTGCCAGCAGCCCACGGACAGGGGGTGGCTACACCTTC
CASSPRTGGGYTF
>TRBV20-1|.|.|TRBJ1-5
TGCAGTGCTAGTGGGATCGGGGGGAATCAGCCCCAGCATTTT
CSASGIGGNQPQHF
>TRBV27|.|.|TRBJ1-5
TGTGCCAGCAGTCCACAGGGAGGTCAGCCCCAGCATTTT
CASSPQGGQPQHF
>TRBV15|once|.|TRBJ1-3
TGTGCCACCCGCCCGACCTCCGCTGGAAACACCATATATTTT
CATRPTSAGNTIYF
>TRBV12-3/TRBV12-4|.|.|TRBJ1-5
TGTGCCAGCAGTCTCAGGGTCAATCAGCCCCAGCATTTT
CASSLRVNQPQHF
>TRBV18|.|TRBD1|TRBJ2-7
TGTGCCAGCTCGTCAGACAGGGGGCCACGCGAGCAGTACTTC
CASSSDRGPREQYF
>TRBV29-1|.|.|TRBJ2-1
TGCAGCGTTGTGAGCAGCTCCTACAATGAGCAGTTCTTC
CSVVSSSYNEQFF
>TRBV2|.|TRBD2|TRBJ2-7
TGTGCCAGCAGGACCTGGACTAGCGGGGTCTACGAGCAGTACTTC
CASRTWTSGVYEQYF
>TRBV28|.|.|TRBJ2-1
TGTGCCAGCAGTTTCCTTGGACAGAAACGCTACAATGAGCAGTTCTTC
CASSFLGQKRYNEQFF
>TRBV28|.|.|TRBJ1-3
TGTGCCAGCAGCCCGGGGGACACCATATATTTT
CASSPGDTIYF
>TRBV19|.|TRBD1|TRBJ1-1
TGTGCCAGTTCTTCCAGGGGGGAGGCTTTCTTT
CASSSRGEAFF
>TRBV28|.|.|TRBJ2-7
TGTGCCAGCAGTTTATTTGGGTCCCCCGATTCCTCCTACGAGCAGTACTTC
CASSLFGSPDSSYEQYF
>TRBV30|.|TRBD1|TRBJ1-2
TGTGCCTGGAGGTCCTCTTCAGGGGGCCGGAACTATGGCTACACCTTC
CAWRSSSGGRNYGYTF
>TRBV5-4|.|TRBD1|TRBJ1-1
TGTGCCAGCAGCCTCGGGACAGGAGGAACTGAAGCTTTCTTT
CASSLGTGGTEAFF
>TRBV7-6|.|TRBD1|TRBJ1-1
TGTGCCAGCAGCCCCCGTCCCGGGACAGGGAAAGGCACTGAAGCTTTCTTT
CASSPRPGTGKGTEAFF
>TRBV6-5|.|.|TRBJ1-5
TGTGCCAGCAGTTTGGTGATCAATCAGCCCCAGCATTTT
CASSLVINQPQHF
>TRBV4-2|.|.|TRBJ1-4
TGTGCCAGCAGCCAAAGTCGGTTAGGGTCTAATGAAAAACTGTTTTTT
CASSQSRLGSNEKLFF
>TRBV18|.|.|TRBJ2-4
TGTGCCAGCTCACCACTAGGACACCAAAGGTTGGCCAAAAACATTCAGTACTTC
CASSPLGHQRLAKNIQYF
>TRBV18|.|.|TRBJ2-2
TGTGCCAGCTCACCGCCCGGGGACCTGAACACCGGGGAGCTGTTTTTT
CASSPPGDLNTGELFF
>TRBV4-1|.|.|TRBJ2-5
TGCGCCAGCAGCCAAGATGGACTGTACCAAGAGACCCAGTACTTC
CASSQDGLYQETQYF
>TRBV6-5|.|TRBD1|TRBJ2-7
TGTGCCAGCAGGATCCGGGACAGCTCCTACGAGCAGTACTTC
CASRIRDSSYEQYF